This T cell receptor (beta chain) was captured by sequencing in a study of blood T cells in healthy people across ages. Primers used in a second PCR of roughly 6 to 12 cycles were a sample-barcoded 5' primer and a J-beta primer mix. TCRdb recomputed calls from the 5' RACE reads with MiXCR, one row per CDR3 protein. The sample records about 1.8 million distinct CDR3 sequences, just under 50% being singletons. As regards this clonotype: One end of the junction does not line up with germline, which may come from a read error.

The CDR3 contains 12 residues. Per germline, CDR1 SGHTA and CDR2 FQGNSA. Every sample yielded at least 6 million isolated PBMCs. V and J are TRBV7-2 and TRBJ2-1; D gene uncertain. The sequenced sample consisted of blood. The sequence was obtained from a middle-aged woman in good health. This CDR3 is CTSCLTYNEQFF. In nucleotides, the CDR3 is TGTACCAGCTGCTTAACCTACAATGAGCAGTTCTTC. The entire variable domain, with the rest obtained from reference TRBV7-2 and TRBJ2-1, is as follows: GAGVSQSPSNKVTEKGKDVELRCDPISGHTALYWYRQSLGQGLEFLIYFQGNSAPDKSGLPSDRFSAERTGGSVSTLTIQRTQQEDSAVYLCTSCLTYNEQFFGPGTRLTVL.